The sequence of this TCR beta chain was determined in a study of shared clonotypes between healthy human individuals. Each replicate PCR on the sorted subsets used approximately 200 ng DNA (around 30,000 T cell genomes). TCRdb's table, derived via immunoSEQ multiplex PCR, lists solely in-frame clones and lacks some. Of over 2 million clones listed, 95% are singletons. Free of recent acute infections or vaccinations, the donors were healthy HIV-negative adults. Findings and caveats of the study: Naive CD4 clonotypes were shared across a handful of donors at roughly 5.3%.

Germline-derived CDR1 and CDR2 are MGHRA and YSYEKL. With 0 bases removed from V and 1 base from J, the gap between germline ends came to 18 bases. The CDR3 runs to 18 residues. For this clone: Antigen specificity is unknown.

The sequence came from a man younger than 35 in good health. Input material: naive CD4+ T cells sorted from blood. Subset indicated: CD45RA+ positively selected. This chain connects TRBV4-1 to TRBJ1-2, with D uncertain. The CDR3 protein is CASSQEAEAIANNYGYTF. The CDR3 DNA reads TGCGCCAGCAGCCAAGAGGCAGAAGCAATAGCAAATAACTATGGCTACACCTTC.